Presented here are 8 T cell receptor beta chains from one specimen sequenced in a study of blood T cells in healthy people across ages. For the second PCR, which ran for about 6 to 11 cycles, a sample-barcoded 5' primer and a J-beta primer mix were used. TCRdb itself ran the 5' RACE reads through MiXCR, one entry per CDR3 protein. The data hold fewer than 800,000 distinct CDR3 sequences, with about a third observed a single time. The sequenced sample was blood. These receptors were collected from a woman aged 80 or over in good health.

V and J are TRBV30 and TRBJ2-3, with TRBD2 identical over 8 bases. V lost 0 bases, J lost 0 bases, and 5 bases stayed unmatched. Germline V gives CDR1 GTSNPN, CDR2 SVGIG (reference sequence). This CDR3 is built from 16 residues. CDR3 nucleotide sequence: TGTGCCTGGAGTGTTACTCTAGCGGGCAGCACAGATACGCAGTATTTT. Translation gives CAWSVTLAGSTDTQYF.

The CDR3 nucleotides are TGTGCCAGCAGCCCCTTGGGACAGGGGGACTACTACCACTACAATGAGCAGTTCTTC. It codes for CASSPLGQGDYYHYNEQFF. The chain carries TRBV12-3 or TRBV12-4 and TRBJ2-1; 11 bases match TRBD1. With V trimmed by 6 bases and J by 3 bases, 16 bases remained unmatched. CDR3 length equals 19 residues.

The V and J genes are TRBV20-1 and TRBJ2-3, with D tentatively TRBD2 (6 bases). CDR1 is DFQATT and CDR2 is SNEGSKA in the germline V gene (reference sequence). The CDR3 length is 17 residues. Trimming took off 4 bases at V and 11 bases at J, with 31 bases between the two ends. CDR3 amino acids: CSAISMKTGGVRVGQYF. The CDR3 DNA is TGCAGTGCTATCTCCATGAAGACTGGCGGGGTTCGGGTAGGGCAGTATTTT.

This clonotype was detected only a few times. Since a much larger clone is just one base distant, this may be a read error. This chain joins TRBV6-1 and TRBJ2-5; possibly TRBD2 for D (7 bases). Germline V lookup: CDR1 MNHNS, CDR2 SASEGT. The V gene lost 1 base and the J gene lost 11 bases, with 20 bases spanning the gap. There are 15 residues in the CDR3. This chain's CDR3 is CASSEGRGAAGEQYF. The DNA of the CDR3 is TGTGCCAGCAGTGAAGGACGGGGGGCCGCGGGGGAGCAGTACTTC.

The chain recombines TRBV7-9 with TRBJ2-7, with 9 bases lining up with TRBD2. The CDR3 is 15 residues long. V trimming: 5 bases; J trimming: 0 bases; junction bases outside the gene matches: 5. Germline lookup yields CDR1 SEHNR and CDR2 FQNEAQ (reference sequence). The CDR3 loop is CASSRTSASSYEQYF. The CDR3 DNA is TGTGCCAGCAGCAGGACTAGCGCCAGCTCCTACGAGCAGTACTTC. The entire variable domain, with the rest obtained from reference TRBV7-9 and TRBJ2-7, is as follows: DTGVSQNPRHKITKRGQNVTFRCDPISEHNRLYWYRQTLGQGPEFLTYFQNEAQLEKSRLLSDRFSAERPKGSFSTLEIQRTEQGDSAMYLCASSRTSASSYEQYFGPGTRLTVT.

CDR3 coding DNA: TGTGCCAGCAGCCAAGACAATCTCCGAGAAGGCTACAAGCAGTACTTC. Translated: CASSQDNLREGYKQYF. V usage is TRBV14 and J usage is TRBJ2-5; no clear D gene. CDR3 size: 16 residues. The germline CDR1 and CDR2 sequences are SGHDN and FVKESK. The V gene lost 0 bases and the J gene lost 11 bases, with 22 bases spanning the gap.

Regarding this clonotype: Possible read error: a much larger clone is one base away. The chain combines TRBV27 with TRBJ1-5; D gene uncertain. Germline V gene lookup returns CDR1 MNHEY and CDR2 SMNVEV (reference sequence). The length of the CDR3 is 13 residues. In DNA form, the CDR3 reads TGTGCCAGCAGTTTTAAATGGGGTCAGCCCCGGCATTTT. Amino acids: CASSFKWGQPRHF.

The V call is TRBV4-1, the J call TRBJ1-5, with D uncertain. The CDR3 length is 14 residues. Germline V lookup: CDR1 MGHRA, CDR2 YSYEKL. With 0 bases removed from V and 3 bases from J, the gap between germline ends came to 6 bases. The CDR3 region has the DNA TGCGCCAGCAGCCAAGAGGTGGTCAATCAGCCCCAGCATTTT. Encoded protein: CASSQEVVNQPQHF.